This T cell receptor beta chain was profiled in a study of molecular identifiers for immune sequencing clone quantification. In this sample, this clonotype turned up a few times. MiXCR, applied by TCRdb to the PCR reads, yields one record per CDR3 protein. The data hold around 480,000 distinct CDR3 sequences, with roughly 26% observed a single time. Germline V gene data show CDR1 as MNHEY and CDR2 as SMNVEV (reference sequence). This CDR3 contains 16 residues. V was clipped by 4 bases and J by 3 bases; unmatched bases: 11. The sample comprised naive CD8+ T cells from blood, with Jurkat cell RNA spiked in. The subset: FACS-sorted CD8+CD4-CCR7+CD45RA+ naive T cells. This sequence originates from a human donor in good health. Some libraries in this study had Jurkat cell RNA spiked in. This chain links TRBV27 with TRBJ2-7; TRBD1 aligns across 8 bases. DNA for the CDR3: TGTGCCAGCAGTTCACCCCAGACAGGGGAGAACTACGAGCAGTACTTC. Translation gives CASSSPQTGENYEQYF.